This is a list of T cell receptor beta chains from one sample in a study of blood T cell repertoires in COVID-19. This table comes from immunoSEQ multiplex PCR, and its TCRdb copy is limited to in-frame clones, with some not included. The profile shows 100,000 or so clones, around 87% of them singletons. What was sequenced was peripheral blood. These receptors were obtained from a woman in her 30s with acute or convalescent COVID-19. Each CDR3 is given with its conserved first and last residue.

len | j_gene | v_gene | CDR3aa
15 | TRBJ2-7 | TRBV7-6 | CASSYGLAGGYEQYF
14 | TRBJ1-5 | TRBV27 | CASSMGGSNQPQHF
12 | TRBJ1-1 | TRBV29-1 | CSVKGYDTEAFF
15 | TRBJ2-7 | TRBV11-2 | CASSLNPTGDYEQYF
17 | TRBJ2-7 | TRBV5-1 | CASSLALLGNPTYEQYF
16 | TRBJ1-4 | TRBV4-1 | CASSRSEGGADEKLFF
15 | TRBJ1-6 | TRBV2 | CASTESGQGGSPLHF
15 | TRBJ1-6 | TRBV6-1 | CASSEVSSYNSPLHF
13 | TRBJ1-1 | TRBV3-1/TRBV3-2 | CASSRTGVTEAFF
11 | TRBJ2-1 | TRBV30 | CAWSGSASQFF
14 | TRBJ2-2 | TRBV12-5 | CASGRSGLTGELFF
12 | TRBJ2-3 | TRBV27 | CASSFPQGTQYF
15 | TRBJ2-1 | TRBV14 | CASSQLAGGYNEQFF
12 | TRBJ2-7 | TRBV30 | CAWSVETYEQYF
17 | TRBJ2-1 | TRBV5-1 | CASSTRTGTTPYNEQFF
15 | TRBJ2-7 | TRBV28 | CASSSLGQGNYEQYF
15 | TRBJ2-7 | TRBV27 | CASSSRDRRLYEQYF
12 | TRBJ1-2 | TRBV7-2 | CASSLGARGYTF
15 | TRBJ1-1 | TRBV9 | CASSSRTGHPTEAFF
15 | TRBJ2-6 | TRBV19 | CASSHRESGANVLTF
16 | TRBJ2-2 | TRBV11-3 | CASSLGQFANTGELFF
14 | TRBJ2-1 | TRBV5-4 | CASSLAPTSVEQFF
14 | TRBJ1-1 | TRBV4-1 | CASSQGGGLTEAFF
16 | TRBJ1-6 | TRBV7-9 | CASSFAVGGRNSPLHF
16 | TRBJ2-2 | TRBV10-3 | CAISIKGARGTGELFF
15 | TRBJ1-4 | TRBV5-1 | CASSLSLGANEKLFF
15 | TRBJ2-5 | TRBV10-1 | CASSESGRGRETQYF
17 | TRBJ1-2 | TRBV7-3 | CASGISDRGPFNYGYTF